This T cell receptor beta chain is drawn from a study of blood T cells in healthy people across ages. Together with a sample-barcoded 5' primer, a J-beta primer mix was included in a second PCR lasting about 6 to 12 cycles. TCRdb re-called the 5' RACE reads through MiXCR, storing one row per CDR3 protein. Among over a million distinct CDR3 sequences listed, 35% to 55% were seen once. The CDR3 covers 11 residues. With 4 bases removed from V and 6 bases from J, the gap between germline ends came to 4 bases. Germline V gene lookup returns CDR1 SGHRS and CDR2 YFSETQ. This clonotype was counted once. No antigen is known for it. Overall study findings and caveats: Higher diversity, along with more naive CD4+ cells, distinguished long-lived donors from aged donors. Unknown donor CMV status possibly confounded expanded clonotype changes.

The sequenced material came from blood. This TCR was recovered from an older woman in good health. The rearrangement links TRBV5-1 to TRBJ2-2; no clear D. CDR3 amino acids: CASSRSGELFF. DNA of the CDR3: TGCGCCAGCAGCCGCTCCGGGGAGCTGTTTTTT.